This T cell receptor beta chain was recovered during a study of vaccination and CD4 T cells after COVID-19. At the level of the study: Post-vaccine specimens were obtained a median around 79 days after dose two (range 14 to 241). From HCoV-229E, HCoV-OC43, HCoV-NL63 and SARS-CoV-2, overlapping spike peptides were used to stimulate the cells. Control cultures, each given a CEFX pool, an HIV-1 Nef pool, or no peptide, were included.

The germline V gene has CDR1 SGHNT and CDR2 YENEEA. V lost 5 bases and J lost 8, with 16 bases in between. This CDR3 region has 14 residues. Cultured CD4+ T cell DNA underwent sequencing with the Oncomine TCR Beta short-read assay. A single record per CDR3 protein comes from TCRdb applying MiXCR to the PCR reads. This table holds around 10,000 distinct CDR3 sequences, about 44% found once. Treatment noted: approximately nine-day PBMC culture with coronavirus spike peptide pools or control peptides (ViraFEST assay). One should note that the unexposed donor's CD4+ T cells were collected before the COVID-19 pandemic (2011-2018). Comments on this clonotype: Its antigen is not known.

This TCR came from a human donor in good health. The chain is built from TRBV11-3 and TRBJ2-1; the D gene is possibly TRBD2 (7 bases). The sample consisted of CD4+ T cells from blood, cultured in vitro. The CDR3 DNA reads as TGTGCCAGCAGCCGCGGGGGCAGGGCCGATGAGCAGTTCTTC. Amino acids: CASSRGGRADEQFF.